These T cell receptor beta chains were read from a single sample in a study of blood T cell repertoires in COVID-19. The data were produced by immunoSEQ multiplex PCR, yet TCRdb's version contains in-frame clones alone and is incomplete. The sample has 35,000 to 50,000 clones, roughly 74% seen once. The specimen was peripheral blood. These receptors came from a man older than 75 with acute or convalescent COVID-19. The CDR3 runs from the conserved cysteine through the conserved F or W. Each record gives: clone size, V gene, CDR3 length, D gene, J gene, CDR3 DNA, CDR3 protein. The D gene is left open where the match is weak. Not every row has a clone size; where given, it reads once, few, many or a size class.

once	TRBV7-9	16	TRBD2	TRBJ2-3	TGTGCCAGCAGCTTAGGGACTAGCGGGAGAATAGATACGCAGTATTTT	CASSLGTSGRIDTQYF
-	TRBV6-5	14	TRBD1	TRBJ1-1	TGTGCCAGCACTACGACAGGGATCTTTACTGAAGCTTTCTTT	CASTTTGIFTEAFF
few	TRBV27	15	TRBD1	TRBJ2-1	TGTGCCAGCAGTTTGCGACAGGGACCCTTCAATGAGCAGTTCTTC	CASSLRQGPFNEQFF
once	TRBV5-1	16	TRBD1	TRBJ1-1	TGCGCCAGCAGCTATCTCGGGACAGCCATGAACACTGAAGCTTTCTTT	CASSYLGTAMNTEAFF
-	TRBV5-8	15	TRBD2	TRBJ2-1	TGTGCCAGCAGCCCTTGGGGGGGAGTGGGAAATGAGCAGTTCTTC	CASSPWGGVGNEQFF
-	TRBV19	16	-	TRBJ1-2	TGTGCCAGTACCCTAGGGAGGGGCTCAGCTAACTATGGCTACACCTTC	CASTLGRGSANYGYTF
-	TRBV7-2	15	TRBD1	TRBJ2-7	TGTGCCAGCAGCCCCCGACAGGGCCTCTCCTACGAGCAGTACTTC	CASSPRQGLSYEQYF
-	TRBV15	15	TRBD2	TRBJ2-3	TGTGCCACCAGCAGGCAGCGGGAGGGAGCAGATACGCAGTATTTT	CATSRQREGADTQYF
-	TRBV18	16	-	TRBJ2-2	TGTGCCAGCTCTCCGACCGGGAACTATCGGACCGGGGAGCTGTTTTTT	CASSPTGNYRTGELFF
once	TRBV28	14	-	TRBJ2-7	TGTGCCAGCTCACGGCGGTTACCTCCCTACGAGCAGTACTTC	CASSRRLPPYEQYF
-	TRBV28	13	-	TRBJ1-2	TGTGCCAGCAGTTTAGTCGCTTCCAGGGGCTACACCTTC	CASSLVASRGYTF
-	TRBV7-2	18	-	TRBJ2-1	TGTGCCAGCAGCTTAGAGGGCTTAGAGGGGGGGCTCTACAATGAGCAGTTCTTC	CASSLEGLEGGLYNEQFF
-	TRBV5-6	14	TRBD1	TRBJ1-5	TGTGCCAGCAGCGAGGGACAGGACAATCAGCCCCAGCATTTT	CASSEGQDNQPQHF
-	TRBV28	11	-	TRBJ1-2	TGTGCCACCGGGGGGCAGCCTGGCTACACCTTC	CATGGQPGYTF
-	TRBV19	13	-	TRBJ2-5	TGTGCCAGTAGTAACAGGGACCAAGAGACCCAGTACTTC	CASSNRDQETQYF
few	TRBV28	13	TRBD1	TRBJ2-2	TGTGCCAGCAGGATAGGACAGGCCGGGGAGCTGTTTTTT	CASRIGQAGELFF
-	TRBV7-8	15	-	TRBJ2-1	TGTGCCAGCAGCTCTCTAGCGCTCTCCTACAATGAGCAGTTCTTC	CASSSLALSYNEQFF
-	TRBV19	18	TRBD2	TRBJ2-2	TGTGCCAGTAGTACCCGGGGTAGCGGGAGCGAAAACACCGGGGAGCTGTTTTTT	CASSTRGSGSENTGELFF
-	TRBV14	16	TRBD2	TRBJ2-7	TGTGCCAGCAGCCAAGAAGGCGGGAGGCCCTCCTACGAGCAGTACTTC	CASSQEGGRPSYEQYF
-	TRBV7-6	14	-	TRBJ1-2	TGTGCCAGCAGCTTAGCCCCAGGGGCGGGTGGCTACACCTTC	CASSLAPGAGGYTF
-	TRBV27	15	TRBD1	TRBJ1-2	TGTGCCAGCAGTTCGCCTCGGACAGGGAACTATGGCTACACCTTC	CASSSPRTGNYGYTF
once	TRBV6-5	13	-	TRBJ1-1	TGTGCCAGCAGTCGCAGGGAGAACACTGAAGCTTTCTTT	CASSRRENTEAFF
-	TRBV18	12	-	TRBJ2-7	TGTGCCAGCTCACGAACAGTCTACGAGCAGTACTTC	CASSRTVYEQYF
-	TRBV2	22	TRBD2	TRBJ2-3	TGTGCCAGCAGCCTTGGTTACCCGGGACTAGCGGGAGGGCCCTCTCGCACAGATACGCAGTATTTT	CASSLGYPGLAGGPSRTDTQYF
-	TRBV2	13	-	TRBJ2-3	TGTGCCAGCAGTCAGGGCCAGACAGATACGCAGTATTTT	CASSQGQTDTQYF
many	TRBV19	13	TRBD1	TRBJ1-6	TGTGCCAGTAGTTCGGACAGGTCTTCACCCCTCCACTTT	CASSSDRSSPLHF
-	TRBV6-1	15	TRBD2	TRBJ2-7	TGTGCCAGCAGTTTTCCGACTAGCGGGGCCTACGAGCAGTACTTC	CASSFPTSGAYEQYF
-	TRBV18	11	-	TRBJ2-1	TGTGCCAGCCTCGGGACTCGCGAGCAGTTCTTC	CASLGTREQFF
-	TRBV9	13	TRBD1	TRBJ1-4	TGTGCCAGCAGCGGGACAGGGGATGGGAAACTGTTTTTT	CASSGTGDGKLFF
-	TRBV6-5	15	TRBD2	TRBJ2-1	TGTGCCAGCAGTTACTCGCGGCTAGCGGGCGGCGAGCAGTTCTTC	CASSYSRLAGGEQFF
-	TRBV11-2	18	-	TRBJ2-1	TGTGCCAGCAGCTTATCACGGTCGGCCAGGGGGGTTATATATGAGCAGTTCTTC	CASSLSRSARGVIYEQFF
many	TRBV2	14	-	TRBJ1-6	TGTGCCAGCGTCGGAGGCTCCTATAATTCACCCCTCCACTTT	CASVGGSYNSPLHF
-	TRBV6-5	15	-	TRBJ2-2	TGTGCCAGCAGTTACTCCAGGACGAACACCGGGGAGCTGTTTTTT	CASSYSRTNTGELFF
-	TRBV29-1	13	-	TRBJ2-7	TGCAGCGTTCCAGGGTCCAATTCCTACGAGCAGTACTTC	CSVPGSNSYEQYF
-	TRBV27	15	TRBD1	TRBJ2-1	TGTGCCAGCAGTTTGGGGACAGGGCGGTCGCATGAGCAGTTCTTC	CASSLGTGRSHEQFF
-	TRBV14	17	-	TRBJ2-6	TGTGCCAGCAGCCGCTGGCCAGGGTCGGCTGGGGCCAACGTCCTGACTTTC	CASSRWPGSAGANVLTF
-	TRBV28	16	TRBD1	TRBJ2-6	TGTGCCAGCAGACTACAGGGGTCAGCTGGGGCCAACGTCCTGACTTTC	CASRLQGSAGANVLTF
-	TRBV5-1	16	TRBD2	TRBJ2-3	TGCGCCAGCAGCTCAACTAGCGGGAGGGCCACAGATACGCAGTATTTT	CASSSTSGRATDTQYF
-	TRBV9	17	-	TRBJ2-3	TGTGCCAGCAGCGTAGGAGGTTTTGGCGGTGGCACAGATACGCAGTATTTT	CASSVGGFGGGTDTQYF
few	TRBV5-1	13	-	TRBJ2-1	TGCGCCAGCAGCTTGGAACTCTACAATGAGCAGTTCTTC	CASSLELYNEQFF
-	TRBV6-5	13	-	TRBJ2-7	TGTGCCAGCAGTCGGACAGCGAACTACGAGCAGTACTTC	CASSRTANYEQYF
-	TRBV4-2	19	TRBD1	TRBJ1-4	TGTGCCAGCAGCCAGCTTGGGGGGCAGGGGGCCGCAACTAATGAAAAACTGTTTTTT	CASSQLGGQGAATNEKLFF
few	TRBV7-9	15	TRBD1	TRBJ1-4	TGTGCCAGCACCCGCCGGGGACAGGGGAATGAAAAACTGTTTTTT	CASTRRGQGNEKLFF
-	TRBV5-6	17	-	TRBJ2-7	TGTGCCAGCAGCTTAATGCAGAGGAGGGTTTCCTCCTACGAGCAGTACTTC	CASSLMQRRVSSYEQYF
once	TRBV5-1	18	TRBD2	TRBJ2-3	TGCGCCAGCAGCTTGAGGGGACTAGCGGGTGGGGTCACAGATACGCAGTATTTT	CASSLRGLAGGVTDTQYF
-	TRBV7-9	12	-	TRBJ1-1	TGTGCCAGCAGCTCGGCGGGCACTGAAGCTTTCTTT	CASSSAGTEAFF
-	TRBV2	14	-	TRBJ1-5	TGTGCCAGCAGCGGGGGGTTGAGCAATCAGCCCCAGCATTTT	CASSGGLSNQPQHF
-	TRBV28	14	-	TRBJ2-3	TGTGCCAGCGCCCTGGGGCTTAGCACAGATACGCAGTATTTT	CASALGLSTDTQYF
few	TRBV2	13	TRBD2	TRBJ2-1	TGTGCCAGCAGGGGACTAGCTTCGAATGAGCAGTTCTTC	CASRGLASNEQFF
-	TRBV11-2	16	TRBD2	TRBJ2-3	TGTGCCAGCAGCTTAGTGGCGGGAGGGCCCGGAGATACGCAGTATTTT	CASSLVAGGPGDTQYF